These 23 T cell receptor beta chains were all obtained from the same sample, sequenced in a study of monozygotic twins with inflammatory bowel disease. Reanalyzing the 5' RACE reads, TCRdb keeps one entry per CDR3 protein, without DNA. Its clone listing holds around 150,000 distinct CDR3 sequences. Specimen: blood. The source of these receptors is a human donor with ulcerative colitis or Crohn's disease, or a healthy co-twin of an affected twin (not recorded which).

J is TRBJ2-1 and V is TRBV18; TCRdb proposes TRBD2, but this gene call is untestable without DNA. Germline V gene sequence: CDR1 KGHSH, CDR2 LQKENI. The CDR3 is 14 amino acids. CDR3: CASSPTRTYNEQFF.

CDR3 in amino acids: CSAREPDRGLYEQYF. The chain employs TRBV20-1 and TRBJ2-7; TCRdb selects TRBD1, and the lack of DNA leaves this call unchecked. This CDR3 region has 15 residues. Germline assignment: CDR1 DFQATT and CDR2 SNEGSKA (reference sequence).

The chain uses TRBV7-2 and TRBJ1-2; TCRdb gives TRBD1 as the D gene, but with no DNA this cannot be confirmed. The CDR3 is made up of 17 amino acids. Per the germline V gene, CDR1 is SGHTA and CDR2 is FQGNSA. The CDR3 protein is CASSLNRGQGDNYGYTF.

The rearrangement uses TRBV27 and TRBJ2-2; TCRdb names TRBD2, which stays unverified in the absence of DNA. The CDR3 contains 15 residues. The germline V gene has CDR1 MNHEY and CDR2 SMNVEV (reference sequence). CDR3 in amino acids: CASSSPPRRRGELFF.

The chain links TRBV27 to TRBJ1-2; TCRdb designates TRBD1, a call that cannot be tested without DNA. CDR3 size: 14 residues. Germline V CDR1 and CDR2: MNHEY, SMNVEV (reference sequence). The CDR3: CASSLRNRDNGYTF.

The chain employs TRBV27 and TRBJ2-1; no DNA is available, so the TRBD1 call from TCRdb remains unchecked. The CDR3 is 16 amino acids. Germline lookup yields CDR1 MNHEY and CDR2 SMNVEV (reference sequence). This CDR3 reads CASSSVVLERGNEQFF.

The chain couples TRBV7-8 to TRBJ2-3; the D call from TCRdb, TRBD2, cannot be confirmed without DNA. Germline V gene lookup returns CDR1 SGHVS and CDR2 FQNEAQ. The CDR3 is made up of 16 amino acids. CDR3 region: CASSLELVLSTDTQYF.

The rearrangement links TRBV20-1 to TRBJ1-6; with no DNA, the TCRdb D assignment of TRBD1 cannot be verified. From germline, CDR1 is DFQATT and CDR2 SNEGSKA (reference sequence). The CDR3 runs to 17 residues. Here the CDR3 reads CSASLGDSGVPNSPLHF.

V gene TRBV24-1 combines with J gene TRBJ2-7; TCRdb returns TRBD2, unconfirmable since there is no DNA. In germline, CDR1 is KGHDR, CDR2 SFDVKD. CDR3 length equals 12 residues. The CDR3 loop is CATKDYSYEQYF.

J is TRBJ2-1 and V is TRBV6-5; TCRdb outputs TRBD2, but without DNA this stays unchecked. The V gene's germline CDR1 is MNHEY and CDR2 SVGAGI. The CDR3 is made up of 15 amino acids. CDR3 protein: CASSYSSGSYNEQFF.

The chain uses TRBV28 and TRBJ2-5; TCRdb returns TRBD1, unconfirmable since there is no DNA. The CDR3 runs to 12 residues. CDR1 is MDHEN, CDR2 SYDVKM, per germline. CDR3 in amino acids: CASSFNRETQYF.

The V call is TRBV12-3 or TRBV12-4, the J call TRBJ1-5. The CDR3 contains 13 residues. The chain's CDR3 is CASNIVVSQPQHF.

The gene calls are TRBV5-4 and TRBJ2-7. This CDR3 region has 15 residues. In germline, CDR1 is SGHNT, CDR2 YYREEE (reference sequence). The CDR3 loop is CASSLAHDNPYEQYF.

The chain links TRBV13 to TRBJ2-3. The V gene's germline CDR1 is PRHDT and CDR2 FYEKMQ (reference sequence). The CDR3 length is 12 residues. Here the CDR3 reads CASSVRLATQYF.

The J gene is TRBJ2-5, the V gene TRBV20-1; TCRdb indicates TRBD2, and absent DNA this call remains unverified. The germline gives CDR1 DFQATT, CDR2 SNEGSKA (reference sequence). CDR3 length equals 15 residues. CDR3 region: CSASRRGLAGETQYF.

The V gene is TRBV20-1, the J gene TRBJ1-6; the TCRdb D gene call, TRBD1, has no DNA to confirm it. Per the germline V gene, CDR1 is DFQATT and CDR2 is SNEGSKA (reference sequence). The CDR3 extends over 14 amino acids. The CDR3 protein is CSARTGLADSPLHF.

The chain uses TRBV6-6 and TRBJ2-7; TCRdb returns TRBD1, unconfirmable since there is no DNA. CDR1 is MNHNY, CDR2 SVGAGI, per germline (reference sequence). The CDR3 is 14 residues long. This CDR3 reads CASRLGTELYEQYF.

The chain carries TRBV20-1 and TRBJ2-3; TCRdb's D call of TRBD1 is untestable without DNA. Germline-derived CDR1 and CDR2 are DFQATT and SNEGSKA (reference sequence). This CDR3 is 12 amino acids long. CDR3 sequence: CSSTPSTDTQYF.

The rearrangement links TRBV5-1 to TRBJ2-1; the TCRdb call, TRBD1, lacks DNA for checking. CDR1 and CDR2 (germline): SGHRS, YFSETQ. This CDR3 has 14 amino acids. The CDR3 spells CASSLWDPGDEQFF.

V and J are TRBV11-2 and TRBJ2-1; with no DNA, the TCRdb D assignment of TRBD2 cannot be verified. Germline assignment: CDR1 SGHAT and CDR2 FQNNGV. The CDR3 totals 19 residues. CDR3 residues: CASSPRGGTSGRYNNEQFF.

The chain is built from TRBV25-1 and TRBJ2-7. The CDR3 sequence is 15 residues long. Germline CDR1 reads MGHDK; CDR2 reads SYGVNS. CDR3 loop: CASSDRSGRFYEQYF.

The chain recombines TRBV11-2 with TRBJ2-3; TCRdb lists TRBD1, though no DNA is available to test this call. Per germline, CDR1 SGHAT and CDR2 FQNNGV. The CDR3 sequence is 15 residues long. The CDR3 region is CASSTRSGGSDTQYF.

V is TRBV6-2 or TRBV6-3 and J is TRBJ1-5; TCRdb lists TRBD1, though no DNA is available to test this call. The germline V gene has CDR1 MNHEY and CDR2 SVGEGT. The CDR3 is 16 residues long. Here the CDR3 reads CASSPTRDRAPQPQHF.